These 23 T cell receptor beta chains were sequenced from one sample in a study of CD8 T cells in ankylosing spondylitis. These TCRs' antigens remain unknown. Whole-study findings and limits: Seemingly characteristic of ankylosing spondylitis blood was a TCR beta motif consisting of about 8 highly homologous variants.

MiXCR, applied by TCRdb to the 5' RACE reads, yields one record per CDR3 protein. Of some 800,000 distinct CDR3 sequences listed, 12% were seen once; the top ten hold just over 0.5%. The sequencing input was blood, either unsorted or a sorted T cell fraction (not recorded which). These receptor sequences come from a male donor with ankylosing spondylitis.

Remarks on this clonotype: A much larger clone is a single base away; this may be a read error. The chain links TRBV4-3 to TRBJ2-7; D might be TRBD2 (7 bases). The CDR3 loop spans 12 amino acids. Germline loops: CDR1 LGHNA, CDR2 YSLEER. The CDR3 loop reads CASIQGGDEQYF. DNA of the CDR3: TGCGCCAGCATCCAAGGGGGGGACGAGCAGTACTTC.

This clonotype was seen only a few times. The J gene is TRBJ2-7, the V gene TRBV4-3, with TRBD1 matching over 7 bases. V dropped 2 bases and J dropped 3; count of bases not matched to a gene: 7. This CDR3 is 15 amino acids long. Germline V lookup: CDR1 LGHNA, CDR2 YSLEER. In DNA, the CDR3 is TGCGCCAGCAGCCAACACAGACAGGGAAACTACGAGCAGTACTTC. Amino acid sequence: CASSQHRQGNYEQYF.

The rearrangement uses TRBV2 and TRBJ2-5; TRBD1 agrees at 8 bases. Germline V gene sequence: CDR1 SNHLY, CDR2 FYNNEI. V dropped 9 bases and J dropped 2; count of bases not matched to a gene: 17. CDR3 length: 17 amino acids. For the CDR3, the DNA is TGTGCCAGTAGAAAGAGTCGTACAGGGGGTGGGCAAGAGACCCAGTACTTC. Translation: CASRKSRTGGGQETQYF.

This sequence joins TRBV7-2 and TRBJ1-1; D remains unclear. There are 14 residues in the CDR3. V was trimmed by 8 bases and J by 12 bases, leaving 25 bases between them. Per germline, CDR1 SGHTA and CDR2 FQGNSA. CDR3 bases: TGTGCCAGCGGCTCCAACCGGAACAGCTATACTTCTTTCTTT. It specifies CASGSNRNSYTSFF.

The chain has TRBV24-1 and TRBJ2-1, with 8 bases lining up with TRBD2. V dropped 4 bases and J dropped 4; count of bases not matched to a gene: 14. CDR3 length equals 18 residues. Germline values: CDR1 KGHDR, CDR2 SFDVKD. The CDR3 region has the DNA TGTGCCACCAGTGACCCATTGCCCAGCGGGAGCGCATACAATGAGCAGTTCTTC. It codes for CATSDPLPSGSAYNEQFF.

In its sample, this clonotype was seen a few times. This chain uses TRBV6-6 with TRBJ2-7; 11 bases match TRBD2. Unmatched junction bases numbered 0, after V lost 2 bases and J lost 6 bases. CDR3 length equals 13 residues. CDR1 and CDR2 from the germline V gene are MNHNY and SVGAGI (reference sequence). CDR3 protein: CASSYGTSGEQYF. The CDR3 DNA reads TGTGCCAGCAGTTACGGGACTAGCGGCGAGCAGTACTTC.

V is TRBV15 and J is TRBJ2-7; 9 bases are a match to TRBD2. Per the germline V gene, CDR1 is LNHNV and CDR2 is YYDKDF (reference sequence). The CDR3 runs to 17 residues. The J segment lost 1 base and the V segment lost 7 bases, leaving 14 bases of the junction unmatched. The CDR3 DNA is TGTGCCACCACAGGGGTTAGTAGCGGGGGAATGTCCTACGAGCAGTACTTC. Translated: CATTGVSSGGMSYEQYF.

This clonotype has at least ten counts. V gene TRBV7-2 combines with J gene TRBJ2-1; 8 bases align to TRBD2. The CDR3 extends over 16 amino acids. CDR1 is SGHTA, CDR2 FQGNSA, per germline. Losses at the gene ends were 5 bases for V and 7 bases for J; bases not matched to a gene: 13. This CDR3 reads CASSPFGTSSMNEQFF. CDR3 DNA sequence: TGTGCCAGCAGCCCGTTCGGGACTAGTTCAATGAATGAGCAGTTCTTC.

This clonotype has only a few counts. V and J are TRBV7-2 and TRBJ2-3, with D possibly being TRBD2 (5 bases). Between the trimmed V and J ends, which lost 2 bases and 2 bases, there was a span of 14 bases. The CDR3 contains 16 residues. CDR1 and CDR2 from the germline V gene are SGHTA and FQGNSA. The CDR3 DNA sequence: TGTGCCAGCAGCTTACGGACTTTTTCTGTCACAGATACGCAGTATTTT. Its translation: CASSLRTFSVTDTQYF.

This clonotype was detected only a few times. CDR3 DNA: TGCGCCAGCAGCCAAGAGGTCCTAGCCTTTGGTACGCAGTATTTT. Translation: CASSQEVLAFGTQYF. V gene TRBV4-3 combines with J gene TRBJ2-3; the D gene is possibly TRBD2 (5 bases). The germline V gene has CDR1 LGHNA and CDR2 YSLEER. V was clipped by 0 bases and J by 8 bases, with 15 bases between them. CDR3 length: 15 amino acids.

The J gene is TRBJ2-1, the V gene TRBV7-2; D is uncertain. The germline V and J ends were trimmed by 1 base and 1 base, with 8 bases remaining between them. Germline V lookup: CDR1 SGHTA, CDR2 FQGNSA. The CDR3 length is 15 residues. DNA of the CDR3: TGTGCCAGCAGCTTAGAAACCGCTTCCTACAATGAGCAGTTCTTC. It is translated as CASSLETASYNEQFF.

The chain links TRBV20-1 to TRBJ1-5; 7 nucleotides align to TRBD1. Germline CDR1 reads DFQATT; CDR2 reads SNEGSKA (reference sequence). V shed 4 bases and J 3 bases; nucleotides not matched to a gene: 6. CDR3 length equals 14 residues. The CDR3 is CSAKAGGYNQPQHF. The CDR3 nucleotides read TGCAGTGCTAAAGCAGGGGGATACAATCAGCCCCAGCATTTT.

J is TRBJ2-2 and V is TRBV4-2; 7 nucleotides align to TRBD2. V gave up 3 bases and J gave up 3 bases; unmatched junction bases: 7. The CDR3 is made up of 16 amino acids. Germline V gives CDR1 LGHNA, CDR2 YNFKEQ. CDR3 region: CASSHSGGRDTGELFF. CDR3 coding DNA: TGTGCCAGCAGCCACTCCGGAGGGAGGGACACCGGGGAGCTGTTTTTT.

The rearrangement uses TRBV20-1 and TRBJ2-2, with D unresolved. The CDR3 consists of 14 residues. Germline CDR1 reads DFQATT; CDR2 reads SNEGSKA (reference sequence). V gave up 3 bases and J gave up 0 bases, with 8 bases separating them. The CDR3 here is CSASLRPNTGELFF. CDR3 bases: TGCAGTGCTAGTCTGCGGCCGAACACCGGGGAGCTGTTTTTT.

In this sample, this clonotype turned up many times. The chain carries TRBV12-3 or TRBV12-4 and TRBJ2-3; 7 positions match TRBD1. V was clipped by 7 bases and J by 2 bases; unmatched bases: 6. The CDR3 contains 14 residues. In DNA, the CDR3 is TGTGCCAGCACTCCGGGACAGAACACAGATACGCAGTATTTT. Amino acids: CASTPGQNTDTQYF.

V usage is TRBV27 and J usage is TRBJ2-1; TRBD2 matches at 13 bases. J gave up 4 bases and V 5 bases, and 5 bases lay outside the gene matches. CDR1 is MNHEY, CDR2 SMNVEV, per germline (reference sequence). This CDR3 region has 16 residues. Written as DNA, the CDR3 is TGTGCCAGCAGTAAACTAGCGGGGGGGTCATACAATGAGCAGTTCTTC. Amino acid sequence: CASSKLAGGSYNEQFF.

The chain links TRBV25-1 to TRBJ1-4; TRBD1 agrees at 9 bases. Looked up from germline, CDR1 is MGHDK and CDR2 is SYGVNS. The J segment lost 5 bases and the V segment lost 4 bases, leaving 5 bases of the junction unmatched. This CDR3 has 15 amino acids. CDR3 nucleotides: TGTGCCAGCAGTGTTAGCGGGACAGGGAATGAAAAACTGTTTTTT. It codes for CASSVSGTGNEKLFF.

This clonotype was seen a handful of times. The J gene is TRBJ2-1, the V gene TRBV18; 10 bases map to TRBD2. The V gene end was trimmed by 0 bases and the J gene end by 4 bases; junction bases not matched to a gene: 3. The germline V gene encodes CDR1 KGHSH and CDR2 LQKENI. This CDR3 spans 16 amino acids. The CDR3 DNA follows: TGTGCCAGCTCACCACCGGCTAGCGGGAGATACAATGAGCAGTTCTTC. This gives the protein CASSPPASGRYNEQFF.

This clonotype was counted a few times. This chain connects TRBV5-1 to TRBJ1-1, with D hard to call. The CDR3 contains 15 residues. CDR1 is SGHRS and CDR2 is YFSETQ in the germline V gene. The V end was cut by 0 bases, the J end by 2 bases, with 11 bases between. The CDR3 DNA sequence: TGCGCCAGCAGCTTGGTCGCAGGTAAAAACACTGAAGCTTTCTTT. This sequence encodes CASSLVAGKNTEAFF.

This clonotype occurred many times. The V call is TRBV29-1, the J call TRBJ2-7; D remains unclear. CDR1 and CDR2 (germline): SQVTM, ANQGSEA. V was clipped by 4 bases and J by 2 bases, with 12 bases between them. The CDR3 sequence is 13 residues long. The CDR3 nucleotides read TGCAGCGTTGGAAGCAGCAAAACCTACGAGCAGTACTTC. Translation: CSVGSSKTYEQYF.

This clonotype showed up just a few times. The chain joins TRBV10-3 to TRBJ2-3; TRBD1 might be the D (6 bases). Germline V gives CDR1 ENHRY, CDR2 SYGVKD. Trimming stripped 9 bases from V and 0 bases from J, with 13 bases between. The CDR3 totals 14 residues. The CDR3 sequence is CAIAQGYSTDTQYF. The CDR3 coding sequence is TGTGCCATTGCACAGGGCTATAGCACAGATACGCAGTATTTT.

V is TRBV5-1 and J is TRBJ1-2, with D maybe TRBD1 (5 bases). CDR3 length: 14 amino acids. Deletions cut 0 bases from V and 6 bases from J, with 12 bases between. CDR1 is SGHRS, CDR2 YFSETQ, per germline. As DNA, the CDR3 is TGCGCCAGCAGCTTGGGGGACCCTCGGCATGGCTACACCTTC. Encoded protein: CASSLGDPRHGYTF.

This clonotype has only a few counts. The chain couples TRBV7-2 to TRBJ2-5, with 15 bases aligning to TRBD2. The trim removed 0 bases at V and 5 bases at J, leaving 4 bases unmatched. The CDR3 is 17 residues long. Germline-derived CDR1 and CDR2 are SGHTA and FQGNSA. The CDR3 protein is CASSLAGLAGGLETQYF. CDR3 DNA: TGTGCCAGCAGCTTAGCAGGACTAGCGGGAGGGTTGGAGACCCAGTACTTC.